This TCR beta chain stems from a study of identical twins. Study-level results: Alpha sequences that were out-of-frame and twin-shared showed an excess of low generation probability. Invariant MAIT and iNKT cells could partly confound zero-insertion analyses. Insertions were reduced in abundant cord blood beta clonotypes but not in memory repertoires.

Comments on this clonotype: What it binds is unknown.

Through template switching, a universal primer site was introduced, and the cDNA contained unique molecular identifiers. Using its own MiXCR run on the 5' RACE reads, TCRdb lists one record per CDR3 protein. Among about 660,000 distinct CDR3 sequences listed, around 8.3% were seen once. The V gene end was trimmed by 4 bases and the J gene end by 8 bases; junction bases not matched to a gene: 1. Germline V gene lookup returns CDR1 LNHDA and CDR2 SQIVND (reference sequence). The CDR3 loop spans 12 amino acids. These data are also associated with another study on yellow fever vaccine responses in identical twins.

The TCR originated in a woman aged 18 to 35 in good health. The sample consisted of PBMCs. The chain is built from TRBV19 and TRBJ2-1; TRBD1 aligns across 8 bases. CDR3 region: CASSNRGDEQFF. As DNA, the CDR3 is TGTGCCAGTAGTAACAGGGGGGATGAGCAGTTCTTC. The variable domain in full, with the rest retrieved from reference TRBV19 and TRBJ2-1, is DGGITQSPKYLFRKEGQNVTLSCEQNLNHDAMYWYRQDPGQGLRLIYYSQIVNDFQKGDIAEGYSVSREKKESFPLTVTSAQKNPTAFYLCASSNRGDEQFFGPGTRLTVL.